The 18 T cell receptor beta chains below come from one sample, sequenced in a study of shared clonotypes between healthy human individuals. The protocol was immunoSEQ multiplex PCR, while the TCRdb copy is restricted to in-frame clones and leaves out a portion. Among roughly 2,000,000 clones listed, about 94% were seen once. CD8 cells classed as naive were CD45RO-negative and positively selected for CCR7, excluding terminally differentiated effector memory CD45RA+ cells. The material sequenced was naive CD8+ T cells from PBMCs. Every receptor here comes from a man aged 18 to 29 in good health. Some clones in this sample may be carry-over from other donors' samples.

This clone was observed once. The V gene is TRBV5-4, the J gene TRBJ2-1, with D perhaps given as TRBD1 or TRBD2 (5 bases each). This CDR3 has 13 amino acids. The V and J ends lost 6 bases and 12 bases respectively, with 19 bases between them. Germline-derived CDR1 and CDR2 are SGHNT and YYREEE (reference sequence). The CDR3 is CASTGDGTDLQFF. The CDR3, as DNA: TGTGCCAGCACCGGAGACGGGACGGACCTGCAGTTCTTC.

The chain carries TRBV11-2 and TRBJ1-1; no clear D gene. This CDR3 contains 13 residues. V lost 6 bases, J lost 6 bases, and 14 bases lay in between. The germline V gene has CDR1 SGHAT and CDR2 FQNNGV. The CDR3 DNA reads as TGTGCCAGCAGGTACTATCCCCGGGCTGAAGCTTTCTTT. It encodes CASRYYPRAEAFF. Drawing the rest from reference TRBV11-2 and TRBJ1-1, the complete variable domain is EAGVAQSPRYKIIEKRQSVAFWCNPISGHATLYWYQQILGQGPKLLIQFQNNGVVDDSQLPKDRFSAERLKGVDSTLKIQPAKLEDSAVYLCASRYYPRAEAFFGQGTRLTVV.

V and J are TRBV5-3 and TRBJ2-7; D may be TRBD1 (6 bases). TRBV5-3 counts as an open reading frame of uncertain function. The CDR3 consists of 14 residues. Deletions cut 5 bases from V and 3 bases from J, with 15 bases between. The CDR3 region has the DNA TGTGCCAGAAGAACAGACTCGGACAGCTACGAGCAGTACTTC. Its translation: CARRTDSDSYEQYF.

This chain uses TRBV5-1 with TRBJ2-2, with TRBD1 identical over 8 bases. The CDR3 is 17 amino acids. The ends lost 3 bases at V and 6 bases at J; junction bases unmatched: 13. Germline CDR1 reads SGHRS; CDR2 reads YFSETQ. For the CDR3, the DNA is TGCGCCAGCAGCTCTCACTACAGGGGGTGGAAGTCCGGGGAGCTGTTTTTT. This codes for CASSSHYRGWKSGELFF.

This rearrangement joins TRBV28 to TRBJ1-2; D unclear. V dropped 3 bases and J dropped 6 bases, with 23 bases sitting between them. This CDR3 has 17 amino acids. CDR1 and CDR2 from the germline V gene are MDHEN and SYDVKM. CDR3 nucleotides: TGTGCCAGCAGTTTTAATATGAGAATGGGGAGCGGAGATGGCTACACCTTC. Encoded protein: CASSFNMRMGSGDGYTF.

V and J are TRBV4-2 and TRBJ2-3; D remains unclear. The V gene's germline CDR1 is LGHNA and CDR2 YNFKEQ. The CDR3 consists of 15 residues. V was pared by 3 bases and J by 3 bases, with 13 bases between. CDR3 residues: CASSQEDEPTDTQYF. The DNA of the CDR3 is TGTGCCAGCAGCCAGGAAGATGAGCCAACAGATACGCAGTATTTT.

The chain has TRBV18 and TRBJ1-5, with D possibly TRBD1 on 5 matching bases. Per the germline V gene, CDR1 is KGHSH and CDR2 is LQKENI. The CDR3 runs 14 residues. V lost 5 bases, J lost 6 bases, and 14 bases lay in between. The CDR3 DNA reads TGTGCCAGCTCAGAGTCGAGAGGGGCTCAGCCCCAGCATTTT. Encoded protein: CASSESRGAQPQHF.

V usage is TRBV28 and J usage is TRBJ2-1; 7 bases agree with TRBD1. Germline-derived CDR1 and CDR2 are MDHEN and SYDVKM. This CDR3 has 15 amino acids. The trim removed 3 bases at V and 4 bases at J, leaving 6 bases unmatched. CDR3 protein: CASSLDQGDYNEQFF. CDR3 nucleotide sequence: TGTGCCAGCAGTTTGGACCAGGGGGATTACAATGAGCAGTTCTTC.

V gene TRBV6-5 combines with J gene TRBJ1-1; D not certain. The CDR3 length is 11 residues. The V gene lost 6 bases and the J gene lost 3 bases, with 5 bases spanning the gap. Germline loops: CDR1 MNHEY, CDR2 SVGAGI. The CDR3 region has the DNA TGTGCCAGCAGCCCCTACACTGAAGCTTTCTTT. Protein: CASSPYTEAFF.

This chain links TRBV11-2 with TRBJ2-4; weak D call: TRBD2 (6 bases). This CDR3 spans 15 amino acids. With 3 bases removed from V and 4 bases from J, the gap between germline ends came to 13 bases. The germline V gene encodes CDR1 SGHAT and CDR2 FQNNGV. CDR3 DNA: TGTGCCAGCAGCTTTCTTTACGGGGGAAAAAACATTCAGTACTTC. Amino acids: CASSFLYGGKNIQYF.

DNA for the CDR3: TGCAGCGTTTTCCCTACGGCCAAGGGAGAGCAGTACTTC. Translating gives CSVFPTAKGEQYF. This rearrangement joins TRBV29-1 to TRBJ2-7; D is unclear. With 5 bases removed from V and 7 bases from J, the gap between germline ends came to 18 bases. Germline V gene sequence: CDR1 SQVTM, CDR2 ANQGSEA. The CDR3 loop spans 13 amino acids.

The CDR3 bases are TGTGCCAGCAGCTTCGGGGGACTAGCGGCCTACGAGCAGTACTTC. Amino acid sequence: CASSFGGLAAYEQYF. V and J are TRBV7-2 and TRBJ2-7; 11 bases agree with TRBD2. The CDR3 runs to 15 residues. The V gene end was trimmed by 3 bases and the J gene end by 2 bases; junction bases not matched to a gene: 3. Germline V lookup: CDR1 SGHTA, CDR2 FQGNSA.

V gene TRBV7-9 combines with J gene TRBJ2-5; D may be TRBD1 or TRBD2 (6 bases each). Deletions cut 1 base from V and 4 bases from J, with 13 bases between. The CDR3 is 15 amino acids. Per the germline V gene, CDR1 is SEHNR and CDR2 is FQNEAQ (reference sequence). CDR3 in DNA: TGTGCCAGCAGCTTAGTGGAGGGGGTCGGAGAGACCCAGTACTTC. Protein sequence: CASSLVEGVGETQYF.

This clone is a singleton in its sample. The V and J genes are TRBV27 and TRBJ1-3; D is possibly TRBD1 (6 bases). Trimming stripped 2 bases from V and 4 bases from J, with 9 bases between. The CDR3 has 14 residues. Germline V gene sequence: CDR1 MNHEY, CDR2 SMNVEV (reference sequence). CDR3 nucleotides: TGTGCCAGCAGTTTACGGGGGCCAGGAAACACCATATATTTT. As protein: CASSLRGPGNTIYF.

The rearrangement links TRBV7-9 to TRBJ2-7; D not certain. The V and J ends lost 0 bases and 2 bases respectively, with 8 bases between them. In germline, CDR1 is SEHNR, CDR2 FQNEAQ (reference sequence). The CDR3 has 14 amino acids. This CDR3 reads CASSLARNPYEQYF. CDR3 nucleotide sequence: TGTGCCAGCAGCTTAGCTCGAAACCCCTACGAGCAGTACTTC.

V usage is TRBV5-6 and J usage is TRBJ2-1; tentatively, D is TRBD2 (7 bases). CDR3 length: 16 amino acids. With 5 bases removed from V and 3 bases from J, the gap between germline ends came to 18 bases. Germline assignment: CDR1 SGHDT and CDR2 YYEEEE. The CDR3 region is CASSWLGGQNYNEQFF. The DNA of the CDR3 is TGTGCCAGCAGTTGGCTCGGGGGGCAAAACTACAATGAGCAGTTCTTC.

The J gene is TRBJ1-5, the V gene TRBV5-8, with D hard to call. CDR1 is SGHTS and CDR2 is YDEGEE in the germline V gene. This CDR3 is 14 amino acids long. V shed 2 bases and J shed 4 bases, with 10 bases lying between them. The chain's CDR3 is CASSLFSGNQPQHF. In DNA form, the CDR3 reads TGTGCCAGCAGCTTATTTTCCGGGAATCAGCCCCAGCATTTT.

To note about this clone: Other DNA sequences in this specimen translate into the identical CDR3. This chain links TRBV7-3 with TRBJ2-5; TRBD1 is a possible D gene (5 bases). Germline lookup yields CDR1 SGHTA and CDR2 FQGTGA. The CDR3 has 14 amino acids. With 0 bases removed from V and 0 bases from J, the gap between germline ends came to 5 bases. The CDR3 nucleotides are TGTGCCAGCAGCTTAACAGGGGACCAAGAGACCCAGTACTTC. It codes for CASSLTGDQETQYF.